The rows below give T cell receptor beta chains drawn from one sample of a study of OX40 agonist ivuxolimab in advanced cancers. Profiling relied on immunoSEQ multiplex PCR, and the TCRdb table lists in-frame clones only, not all of them. The table has around 31,000 clones, more than 90% seen once; the top ten hold approximately 26%. Sequencing used CD4+ or CD8+ T cells sorted from blood, obtained in a trial of the OX40 agonist ivuxolimab. The receptor set was obtained from an adult with an advanced solid tumor such as melanoma, head and neck, liver or kidney cancer. Each CDR3 is given with its conserved first and last residue. D genes are given only for firm matches. Part of the rows lack a size; the others show once, few, many or a class for expanded clones.

. . TRBJ2-3 TRBV10-3 TGTGCCATCAGTGAGTCGATTTGGGAGTCTAGCACAGATACGCAGTATTTT CAISESIWESSTDTQYF
. . TRBJ2-1 TRBV5-1 TGCGCCAGCAGCTTAACCGGGACCAACTCCTACAATGAGCAGTTCTTC CASSLTGTNSYNEQFF
TRBD2 . TRBJ2-2 TRBV5-6 TGTGCCAGCAGCTTATCTAGCGGGGGGACGTTGAACACCGGGGAGCTGTTTTTT CASSLSSGGTLNTGELFF
TRBD2 . TRBJ2-5 TRBV6-5 TGTGCCAGCAGGGGAGGACTAGCGGGTGGAGAGACCCAGTACTTC CASRGGLAGGETQYF
. once TRBJ1-2 TRBV28 TGTGCCAGCAGTTTATGGGGTTTGGGAGGGATGAACTATGGCTACACCTTC CASSLWGLGGMNYGYTF
TRBD2 . TRBJ2-5 TRBV9 TGTGCCAGCAGCGCCTTAGCGGGAGGGGGAGAGACCCAGTACTTC CASSALAGGGETQYF
. . TRBJ2-2 TRBV30 TGTGCCTGGAGTCGGGCACCGCGTGGCACCGGGGAGCTGTTTTTT CAWSRAPRGTGELFF
TRBD1 . TRBJ1-1 TRBV15 TGTGCCACCAGCAGAGGGACAGGACTGAACACTGAAGCTTTCTTT CATSRGTGLNTEAFF
. few TRBJ2-7 TRBV7-9 TGTGCCAGCAGTCTAGGGTCTCAGTACGAGCAGTACTTC CASSLGSQYEQYF
. . TRBJ1-5 TRBV25-1 TGTGCCAGCAACCAGTATAGCAATCAGCCCCAGCATTTT CASNQYSNQPQHF
TRBD2 once TRBJ2-1 TRBV7-7 TGTGCCAGCAGCTTAAAGGTTAGCGGGGTCAATGAGCAGTTCTTC CASSLKVSGVNEQFF
. . TRBJ1-1 TRBV28 TGTGCCAGCAGCCCGCCTCGTTGGAGGCAACCTGAAGCTTTCTTT CASSPPRWRQPEAFF
. . TRBJ1-6 TRBV13 TGTGCCAGCAGCCCCAGGACGGCAGACTATAATTCACCCCTCCACTTT CASSPRTADYNSPLHF
. . TRBJ2-7 TRBV9 TGTGCCAGCAGCGCGGGGGTCACCGGCTACGAGCAGTACTTC CASSAGVTGYEQYF
. . TRBJ2-7 TRBV7-9 TGTGCCAGCAGCTTCATGGGACAAGATATCTACGAGCAGTACTTC CASSFMGQDIYEQYF
. medium-sized TRBJ1-2 TRBV27 TGTGCCAGCAGTTGGGCAGACCGGCGGGGTGGCTACACCTTC CASSWADRRGGYTF
. few TRBJ2-1 TRBV19 TGTGCCAGTAGTATAGTCTTGGAGGGACTCGAGCAGTTCTTC CASSIVLEGLEQFF
TRBD2 once TRBJ2-5 TRBV5-1 TGCGCCAGCAGCTTGGGCCTAGCGGGAGGGGAAACCCAGTACTTC CASSLGLAGGETQYF
. . TRBJ2-3 TRBV7-9 TGTGCCAGCAGCCCGGTGGGGGCAGATACGCAGTATTTT CASSPVGADTQYF